The 22 T cell receptor beta chains in this list originate from one sample, sequenced in a study of T cell responses to AZD1222 COVID-19 vaccine. Profiled with immunoSEQ multiplex PCR; TCRdb holds only in-frame clones, not every one. The table includes about 150,000 clones, about 91% detected once. This specimen consisted of peripheral blood, obtained on day 0 of AZD1222 vaccination. The origin of the receptors is an adult in good health.

This clone was observed a few times. J is TRBJ2-5 and V is TRBV21-1. TRBV21-1 has pseudogene status. This CDR3 spans 17 amino acids. The chain's CDR3 is CASSKRKPTKTQETQYF. For the CDR3, the DNA is TGTGCCAGCAGCAAAAGGAAGCCGACCAAGACCCAAGAGACCCAGTACTTC.

The chain joins TRBV19 to TRBJ1-4, with 8 bases lining up with TRBD1. Germline-derived CDR1 and CDR2 are LNHDA and SQIVND (reference sequence). V shed 6 bases, J shed 5 bases, and the junction held 11 bases outside the gene matches. This CDR3 region has 16 residues. This CDR3 reads CASSLDRGGVNEKLFF. The CDR3 DNA sequence: TGTGCCAGTAGCCTCGACAGGGGAGGGGTAAATGAAAAACTGTTTTTT. The variable domain in full, completed from reference TRBV19 and TRBJ1-4, reads DGGITQSPKYLFRKEGQNVTLSCEQNLNHDAMYWYRQDPGQGLRLIYYSQIVNDFQKGDIAEGYSVSREKKESFPLTVTSAQKNPTAFYLCASSLDRGGVNEKLFFGSGTQLSVL.

The chain uses TRBV28 and TRBJ2-3, with D possibly TRBD2 on 6 matching bases. V lost 5 bases and J 4 bases, leaving 16 bases between the germline ends. This CDR3 is built from 15 residues. Per germline, CDR1 MDHEN and CDR2 SYDVKM. For the CDR3, the DNA is TGTGCCAGCAGTCTCGGGACTCCTAGCGCAGATACGCAGTATTTT. Residues: CASSLGTPSADTQYF. Full variable domain (rest looked up from reference TRBV28 and TRBJ2-3): DVKVTQSSRYLVKRTGEKVFLECVQDMDHENMFWYRQDPGLGLRLIYFSYDVKMKEKGDIPEGYSVSREKKERFSLILESASTNQTSMYLCASSLGTPSADTQYFGPGTRLTVL.

This clone was found a few times. The chain employs TRBV5-1 and TRBJ2-5; D may match TRBD1 or TRBD2 (6 bases each). Germline-derived CDR1 and CDR2 are SGHRS and YFSETQ. The germline V and J ends were trimmed by 4 bases and 4 bases, with 17 bases remaining between them. This CDR3 has 15 amino acids. CDR3 nucleotides: TGCGCCAGCAGCGCGTTGGGGGGCCGGGGAGAGACCCAGTACTTC. It specifies CASSALGGRGETQYF.

The gene calls are TRBV2 and TRBJ1-4; possibly TRBD1 for D (6 bases). CDR3 length equals 14 residues. From germline, CDR1 is SNHLY and CDR2 FYNNEI. Trimming left V 6 bases short and J 5 bases short, with 13 bases between. The CDR3 region is CASRTGLSNEKLFF. The DNA for the CDR3 is TGTGCCAGCAGGACAGGTCTTTCCAATGAAAAACTGTTTTTT.

Note on this clone: One end of the junction varies from germline; a read error may be responsible. This sequence joins TRBV7-7 and TRBJ2-2; the D call may be TRBD1 or TRBD2 (6 bases each). The CDR3 covers 16 residues. Per the germline V gene, CDR1 is SSHAT and CDR2 is FNYEAQ (reference sequence). CDR3 amino acids: CASSLGGQVNTGELFF. DNA of the CDR3: TGTGCTAGCAGCTTAGGGGGGCAGGTCAACACCGGGGAGCTGTTTTTT.

The V and J genes are TRBV19 and TRBJ1-4; 8 positions match TRBD1. Germline trimming cut 6 bases from V and 5 bases from J; bases unmatched to any gene: 5. This CDR3 region has 14 residues. Germline-derived CDR1 and CDR2 are LNHDA and SQIVND (reference sequence). The CDR3 DNA reads TGTGCCAGTAGCCAAGACAGGGGAAATGAAAAACTGTTTTTT. It specifies CASSQDRGNEKLFF. The full variable domain, with the rest looked up from reference TRBV19 and TRBJ1-4, is DGGITQSPKYLFRKEGQNVTLSCEQNLNHDAMYWYRQDPGQGLRLIYYSQIVNDFQKGDIAEGYSVSREKKESFPLTVTSAQKNPTAFYLCASSQDRGNEKLFFGSGTQLSVL.

The chain has TRBV16 and TRBJ1-2; no reliable D call. Between the trimmed V and J ends, which lost 0 bases and 0 bases, there was a span of 8 bases. Germline V CDR1 and CDR2: KGHSY, FQNENV. This CDR3 comprises 15 residues. The CDR3 DNA is TGTGCCAGCAGCCAATCCCGGACGCCTAACTATGGCTACACCTTC. Encoded protein: CASSQSRTPNYGYTF.

The V gene is TRBV27, the J gene TRBJ1-5; D call uncertain. V was shortened by 2 bases and J by 5 bases, with 13 bases between the two germline ends. Germline lookup yields CDR1 MNHEY and CDR2 SMNVEV (reference sequence). The CDR3 is 15 amino acids. The CDR3 DNA is TGTGCCAGCAGTTTAAGTGGACCCGCGTATCAGCCCCAGCATTTT. It encodes CASSLSGPAYQPQHF.

This clone showed up just a few times. The chain has TRBV10-3 and TRBJ1-1; D unresolved. Germline V gene sequence: CDR1 ENHRY, CDR2 SYGVKD. V dropped 5 bases and J dropped 0 bases, with 7 bases sitting between them. CDR3 length equals 13 residues. The CDR3 nucleotides read TGTGCCATCAGTCCCCAGGTGAACACTGAAGCTTTCTTT. Protein sequence: CAISPQVNTEAFF.

A single count supports this clone. The V call is TRBV2, the J call TRBJ1-2; possibly TRBD1 for D (5 bases). Looked up from germline, CDR1 is SNHLY and CDR2 is FYNNEI. This CDR3 is 14 amino acids long. V was trimmed by 6 bases and J by 5 bases, leaving 16 bases between them. For the CDR3, the DNA is TGTGCCAGCAGAAGCGACAGCCCCCCTTATGGCTACACCTTC. It codes for CASRSDSPPYGYTF. The full variable domain, rest sourced from reference TRBV2 and TRBJ1-2, is EPEVTQTPSHQVTQMGQEVILRCVPISNHLYFYWYRQILGQKVEFLVSFYNNEISEKSEIFDDQFSVERPDGSNFTLKIRSTKLEDSAMYFCASRSDSPPYGYTFGSGTRLTVV.

The V call is TRBV18, the J call TRBJ2-3, with unresolved D. Germline CDR1 reads KGHSH; CDR2 reads LQKENI. Deletions cut 1 base from V and 3 bases from J, with 2 bases between. The CDR3 runs to 12 residues. The CDR3 reads CASSPRTDTQYF. The CDR3 nucleotides are TGTGCCAGCTCACCACGGACAGATACGCAGTATTTT.

The chain is built from TRBV4-3 and TRBJ1-1; TRBD1 matches at 7 bases. The CDR3 length is 14 residues. V was pared by 4 bases and J by 5 bases, with 7 bases of the junction left unmatched. In germline, CDR1 is LGHNA, CDR2 YSLEER. CDR3 amino acids: CASSPGQVQTEAFF. In DNA, the CDR3 is TGCGCCAGCAGCCCCGGACAGGTCCAGACTGAAGCTTTCTTT.

The rearrangement links TRBV23-1 to TRBJ1-5; TRBD1 is a possible D gene (6 bases). TRBV23-1 is marked as an open reading frame, function uncertain. Trimming left V 7 bases short and J 1 base short, with 11 bases between. The CDR3 consists of 14 residues. CDR3 coding DNA: TGCGCCAGCATCCAACAGGGAAGCAATCAGCCCCAGCATTTT. It translates to CASIQQGSNQPQHF.

This sequence joins TRBV3-1 (or the pseudogene TRBV3-2) and TRBJ2-3; D possibly matches TRBD1 or TRBD2 (5 bases each). The germline V gene encodes CDR1 LGHDT and CDR2 YNNKEL (reference sequence). CDR3 size: 14 residues. Deletions cut 0 bases from V and 6 bases from J, with 10 bases between. CDR3 protein: CASSQEGTWDTQYF. CDR3 DNA: TGTGCCAGCAGCCAAGAGGGGACGTGGGATACGCAGTATTTT.

The genes are TRBV27 and TRBJ1-4; D is unclear. V gave up 2 bases and J gave up 0 bases, with 7 bases separating them. The CDR3 is 15 residues long. Germline V gene sequence: CDR1 MNHEY, CDR2 SMNVEV (reference sequence). CDR3 residues: CASSLRISTNEKLFF. In DNA, the CDR3 is TGTGCCAGCAGTTTACGGATCTCAACTAATGAAAAACTGTTTTTT.

The sample holds one count of this clone. As DNA, the CDR3 is TGCGCCAGCAGCAGGACAGGGGCTAACTATGGCTACACCTTC. Translation: CASSRTGANYGYTF. The chain links TRBV4-3 to TRBJ1-2; 9 bases map to TRBD1. V was pared by 5 bases and J by 0 bases, with 1 base of the junction left unmatched. Germline loops: CDR1 LGHNA, CDR2 YSLEER. CDR3 length: 14 amino acids.

The rearrangement links TRBV3-1 (or the pseudogene TRBV3-2) to TRBJ2-7, with D perhaps TRBD2 (6 bases). Germline CDR1 is LGHDT and CDR2 is YNNKEL (reference sequence). This CDR3 has 15 residues. The V and J ends lost 0 bases and 1 base respectively, with 10 bases between them. For the CDR3, the DNA is TGTGCCAGCAGCCAAGATAAGGGACTTTCCTACGAGCAGTACTTC. Its protein product is CASSQDKGLSYEQYF.

The chain has TRBV7-2 and TRBJ1-3; D is possibly TRBD1 (6 bases). CDR3 size: 15 residues. Between the trimmed V and J ends, which lost 5 bases and 4 bases, there was a span of 15 bases. The germline V gene encodes CDR1 SGHTA and CDR2 FQGNSA. This chain's CDR3 is CASSQGQSKGNTIYF. The DNA for the CDR3 is TGTGCCAGCAGCCAAGGACAGTCGAAGGGAAACACCATATATTTT.

The chain uses TRBV5-4 and TRBJ1-3; unclear D gene. Germline V gene data show CDR1 as SGHNT and CDR2 as YYREEE (reference sequence). V was cut by 4 bases and J by 3 bases, with 20 bases left in between. CDR3 length: 17 amino acids. DNA of the CDR3: TGTGCCAGCAGCCTGAGATCGACAAACCGCTTTGGAAACACCATATATTTT. It codes for CASSLRSTNRFGNTIYF.

The rearrangement joins TRBV2 to TRBJ2-7; D could derive from TRBD1 or TRBD2 (5 bases each). The germline V gene encodes CDR1 SNHLY and CDR2 FYNNEI. Trimming pared 11 bases from V and 4 bases from J, leaving 21 bases between. There are 14 residues in the CDR3. The CDR3 region has the DNA TGTGCCGGACGACCGGGACCGCTTCGGTACGAGCAGTACTTC. Its protein product is CAGRPGPLRYEQYF.

This rearrangement joins TRBV7-3 to TRBJ2-1, with D unresolved. From germline, CDR1 is SGHTA and CDR2 FQGTGA. The CDR3 has 14 residues. The V and J ends lost 5 bases and 0 bases respectively, with 8 bases between them. CDR3 coding DNA: TGTGCCAGCAGCCCCAAGAGCTCCTACAATGAGCAGTTCTTC. Amino acids: CASSPKSSYNEQFF. Full variable domain (missing parts from reference TRBV7-3 and TRBJ2-1): GAGVSQTPSNKVTEKGKYVELRCDPISGHTALYWYRQSLGQGPEFLIYFQGTGAADDSGLPNDRFFAVRPEGSVSTLKIQRTERGDSAVYLCASSPKSSYNEQFFGPGTRLTVL.